The 22 T cell receptor beta chains below were found in one sample sequenced in a study of identical twins' blood T cells. TCRdb re-derived calls from the 5' RACE reads in MiXCR, one entry per CDR3 protein. Of a few hundred thousand distinct CDR3 sequences detected, 28% appear once; the ten largest clones hold about 6%. Specimen: PBMCs. The receptor source for this set is a woman aged 18 to 55 in good health.

The V gene is TRBV5-1, the J gene TRBJ2-1; TRBD2 aligns across 10 bases. The V and J ends lost 2 bases and 4 bases, in that order; junction bases with no gene match: 3. This CDR3 has 15 amino acids. The germline gives CDR1 SGHRS, CDR2 YFSETQ. The CDR3 DNA follows: TGCGCCAGCAGCTTCCGACTAGCGGGTTACAATGAGCAGTTCTTC. This sequence encodes CASSFRLAGYNEQFF.

This clonotype showed up just a few times. The chain employs TRBV5-1 and TRBJ1-1; TRBD1 matches at 7 bases. Germline CDR1 reads SGHRS; CDR2 reads YFSETQ. The V and J ends lost 4 bases and 1 base, in that order; junction bases with no gene match: 7. This CDR3 comprises 15 residues. CDR3 protein: CASSTRTGENTEAFF. CDR3 DNA sequence: TGCGCCAGCAGCACCCGGACAGGAGAGAACACTGAAGCTTTCTTT.

The rearrangement uses TRBV6-2 or TRBV6-3 and TRBJ1-2; D not certain. The CDR3 consists of 16 residues. CDR1 is MNHEY and CDR2 is SVGEGT in the germline V gene. V shed 6 bases and J shed 0 bases, with 17 bases lying between them. CDR3 in DNA: TGTGCCAGCAGCGACCGAACGAGGAAGGCTAACTATGGCTACACCTTC. This sequence encodes CASSDRTRKANYGYTF.

This clonotype was found many times. The chain has TRBV12-3 or TRBV12-4 and TRBJ1-1, with 7 bases that match TRBD1. The CDR3 loop spans 14 amino acids. The trim removed 6 bases at V and 2 bases at J, leaving 6 bases unmatched. The CDR3, as DNA: TGTGCCAGCAGGATTGGGACAGCCAACACTGAAGCTTTCTTT. Its protein is CASRIGTANTEAFF.

This clonotype was counted only a few times. The chain has TRBV7-9 and TRBJ2-1; weak D call: TRBD2 (6 bases). Trimming took 11 bases from V and 0 from J, leaving 14 bases between them. There are 14 residues in the CDR3. The germline gives CDR1 SEHNR, CDR2 FQNEAQ (reference sequence). CDR3 residues: CAHRAGSSYNEQFF. The CDR3 DNA reads as TGTGCCCACCGGGCGGGGAGCTCCTACAATGAGCAGTTCTTC.

This chain uses TRBV28 with TRBJ2-1, with 7 positions matching TRBD2. Per the germline V gene, CDR1 is MDHEN and CDR2 is SYDVKM. Germline trimming cut 2 bases from V and 10 bases from J; bases unmatched to any gene: 2. The CDR3 is made up of 12 amino acids. The CDR3 spells CASSLGTMEQFF. In DNA form, the CDR3 reads TGTGCCAGCAGTTTAGGGACTATGGAGCAGTTCTTC.

The chain uses TRBV7-9 and TRBJ2-5; possibly TRBD1 for D (6 bases). The CDR3 sequence is 14 residues long. The germline V gene has CDR1 SEHNR and CDR2 FQNEAQ (reference sequence). With 5 bases removed from V and 6 bases from J, the gap between germline ends came to 16 bases. CDR3 bases: TGTGCCAGCAGCCGAAACACAGGGCGAAAGACCCAGTACTTC. It translates to CASSRNTGRKTQYF.

This chain connects TRBV7-2 to TRBJ2-1; D gene ambiguous. Trimming took 4 bases from V and 11 from J, leaving 3 bases between them. The CDR3 contains 9 residues. The V gene's germline CDR1 is SGHTA and CDR2 FQGNSA. The DNA of the CDR3 is TGTGCCAGCAGCTCGAAGCAGTTCTTC. Its translation: CASSSKQFF.

This sequence joins TRBV6-5 and TRBJ1-2; TRBD1 is a possible D gene (6 bases). V lost 2 bases and J 2 bases, leaving 15 bases between the germline ends. The germline V gene has CDR1 MNHEY and CDR2 SVGAGI. This CDR3 is built from 16 residues. CDR3 region: CASSYDLTGQNYGYTF. DNA for the CDR3: TGTGCCAGCAGTTACGACTTAACAGGGCAAAACTATGGCTACACCTTC.

This clonotype was found a few times. The rearrangement uses TRBV5-1 and TRBJ2-3; D is possibly TRBD2 (5 bases). V was cut by 1 base and J by 1 base, with 10 bases left in between. This CDR3 is built from 15 residues. Germline V gives CDR1 SGHRS, CDR2 YFSETQ. CDR3 bases: TGCGCCAGCAGCTTGCGCGGGCAAGGCACAGATACGCAGTATTTT. The encoded protein is CASSLRGQGTDTQYF.

This clonotype came up a few times. The chain carries TRBV11-3 and TRBJ1-1; 8 nucleotides agree with TRBD1. The CDR3 runs 14 residues. CDR1 and CDR2 (germline): SGHNT, YENEEA. J lost 3 bases, V lost 4 bases, and 4 bases had no gene match. The CDR3 reads CASSSRTGHTEAFF. DNA for the CDR3: TGTGCCAGCAGCTCCAGGACAGGGCACACTGAAGCTTTCTTT.

The chain recombines TRBV6-6 with TRBJ1-2; TRBD1 might be the D (6 bases). This CDR3 contains 16 residues. In germline, CDR1 is MNHNY, CDR2 SVGAGI (reference sequence). V shed 5 bases and J shed 3 bases, with 19 bases lying between them. The DNA for the CDR3 is TGTGCCAGCAGTCCGGGACAACCGACTGATTACTATGGCTACACCTTC. Translated: CASSPGQPTDYYGYTF.

The rearrangement links TRBV10-3 to TRBJ2-7; a weak D match, TRBD2 (5 bases). Germline values: CDR1 ENHRY, CDR2 SYGVKD. This CDR3 comprises 11 residues. Trimming pared 4 bases from V and 5 bases from J, leaving 6 bases between. The DNA for the CDR3 is TGTGCCATCAGTGCGGGGAACGAGCAGTACTTC. This gives the protein CAISAGNEQYF.

The V call is TRBV9, the J call TRBJ2-2, with D possibly called TRBD1 or TRBD2 (5 bases each). The CDR3 loop spans 14 amino acids. The V gene lost 7 bases and the J gene lost 4 bases, with 14 bases spanning the gap. Germline CDR1 is SGDLS and CDR2 is YYNGEE. CDR3 region: CASRLGVSTGELFF. CDR3 DNA sequence: TGTGCCAGCCGACTGGGGGTGAGCACCGGGGAGCTGTTTTTT.

This chain joins TRBV7-6 and TRBJ1-1; D uncertain. The CDR3 has 13 residues. Looked up from germline, CDR1 is SGHVS and CDR2 is FNYEAQ. V gave up 7 bases and J gave up 0 bases, with 9 bases separating them. DNA for the CDR3: TGTGCCAGCAACTCTCAGGTGAACACTGAAGCTTTCTTT. This gives the protein CASNSQVNTEAFF.

V gene TRBV5-1 combines with J gene TRBJ2-5, with no clear D. The germline CDR1 and CDR2 sequences are SGHRS and YFSETQ. The ends were cut back, 7 bases at V and 0 bases at J, with 10 bases in the middle. There are 13 residues in the CDR3. The CDR3 sequence: CASSTEYQETQYF. The CDR3 DNA follows: TGCGCCAGCTCGACTGAGTACCAAGAGACCCAGTACTTC.

The V call is TRBV24-1, the J call TRBJ1-2, with unresolved D. There are 15 residues in the CDR3. Trimming cost V 6 bases and J 3 bases, with 16 bases left between them. Per the germline V gene, CDR1 is KGHDR and CDR2 is SFDVKD. DNA of the CDR3: TGTGCCACCAGTCCCATTGGACGGAGGGACTATGGCTACACCTTC. Its protein is CATSPIGRRDYGYTF.

With respect to this clonotype: The conserved final phenylalanine or tryptophan is absent from the CDR3, which likely points to a read error. The chain is built from TRBV10-3 and TRBJ2-3, with D tentatively TRBD2 (5 bases). The length of the CDR3 is 13 residues. Trimming took 3 bases from V and 7 from J, leaving 11 bases between them. Germline CDR1 ENHRY, CDR2 SYGVKD. The CDR3 nucleotides read TGTGCCATCAGTGAACTAGAAACATATACGCAGTATTTG. Protein: CAISELETYTQYL.

This chain joins TRBV5-1 and TRBJ1-1; D gene uncertain. Germline V lookup: CDR1 SGHRS, CDR2 YFSETQ. CDR3 length: 14 amino acids. The V gene lost 6 bases and the J gene lost 3 bases, with 15 bases spanning the gap. Written as DNA, the CDR3 is TGCGCCAGCACCTTCTTGGTCGGGGACACTGAAGCTTTCTTT. This sequence encodes CASTFLVGDTEAFF. The entire variable domain, with the rest obtained from reference TRBV5-1 and TRBJ1-1, is as follows: KAGVTQTPRYLIKTRGQQVTLSCSPISGHRSVSWYQQTPGQGLQFLFEYFSETQRNKGNFPGRFSGRQFSNSRSEMNVSTLELGDSALYLCASTFLVGDTEAFFGQGTRLTVV.

The CDR3 DNA is TGTGCCAGCAGCTTTAACAGAGGAGACACTGAAGCTTTCTTT. This codes for CASSFNRGDTEAFF. The gene calls are TRBV5-6 and TRBJ1-1; D is undetermined. CDR1 and CDR2 (germline): SGHDT, YYEEEE. The CDR3 runs 14 residues. Trimming shortened V by 2 bases and J by 3 bases, and 11 bases separated the two germline ends.

CDR3 nucleotides: TGTGCCATACAAAAGACTAGCGGGAGCACAGATACGCAGTATTTT. Translated: CAIQKTSGSTDTQYF. This chain joins TRBV10-3 and TRBJ2-3, with 10 positions matching TRBD2. The V and J ends lost 9 bases and 0 bases, in that order; junction bases with no gene match: 6. The CDR3 covers 15 residues. CDR1 and CDR2 from the germline V gene are ENHRY and SYGVKD.

This sequence joins TRBV7-2 and TRBJ2-1; possible D gene TRBD1, 5 bases. Trimming pared 7 bases from V and 5 bases from J, leaving 18 bases between. CDR3 length: 15 amino acids. Germline CDR1 reads SGHTA; CDR2 reads FQGNSA. The CDR3 DNA sequence: TGTGCCAGCAACTCCAGGGTGAATGGGGACAATGAGCAGTTCTTC. Encoded protein: CASNSRVNGDNEQFF.